The text below deals with one TCR beta chain. After removal of 4 bases from V and 1 base from J, the junction contained 4 bases not matched to a gene. Per the germline V gene, CDR1 is LGHNA and CDR2 is YNFKEQ. This CDR3 region has 16 residues. Original processing notes: By means of reference gene primer amplification, nucleated cell counts were estimated. The repertoire was sequenced with immunoSEQ multiplex PCR; TCRdb's copy has only in-frame clones and lacks some. V, J and clone size are taken as reported in that table, and D and trimming were inferred from the DNA itself. Found here are tens of thousands of clones, approximately 71% of them singletons; the top ten hold under 3%. This entry is derived from a study of blood T cell repertoires in COVID-19. On the study more broadly: Italy, Spain and the United States were the sources of the convalescent and acute COVID-19 samples. PBMCs, B-cell-depleted T cells, or T cells were the source of the cDNA or gDNA that made up the material.

One Seattle source followed patients from active infection through their disease course. The chain combines TRBV4-2 with TRBJ2-2, with 9 bases identical to TRBD2. This TCR was sampled from a man between 65 and 80 years old with COVID-19, enrolled during active disease. The specimen was peripheral blood. The CDR3: CASSRPSGKNTGELFF. Here the CDR3 DNA reads TGTGCCAGCAGCCGCCCTAGCGGGAAGAACACCGGGGAGCTGTTTTTT.